These T cell receptor beta chains were read from a single sample in a study of T cell responses to AZD1222 COVID-19 vaccine. Profiled with immunoSEQ multiplex PCR; TCRdb holds only in-frame clones, not every one. This table holds 120,000 to 150,000 clones, 90% to 95% found once. The sequences come from peripheral blood, collected on day 0 of AZD1222 vaccination. The receptors originated from an adult in good health. CDR3s include the opening cysteine and the closing phenylalanine or tryptophan. Fields, in order: D gene, V gene, J gene, clone size, CDR3 DNA, CDR3 protein. The D gene is left open where the match is weak. Expanded clones are given a class, and other clones once, few, many or no size at all.

-	TRBV3-1/TRBV3-2	TRBJ2-7	-	TGTGCCAGCGAAGGCATCCAGCGCGAGCAGTACTTC	CASEGIQREQYF
-	TRBV2	TRBJ1-3	-	TGTGCCAGCAGTGAGAGGACAGACTCTGGAAACACCATATATTTT	CASSERTDSGNTIYF
TRBD2	TRBV6-6	TRBJ2-7	-	TGTGCCAGCAGTTGGTCCGGACTAGCGGGATCCTACGAGCAGTACTTC	CASSWSGLAGSYEQYF
-	TRBV5-1	TRBJ2-7	-	TGCGCCAGCAGCTTGATCGGCAGCTCCTACGAGCAGTACTTC	CASSLIGSSYEQYF
-	TRBV5-1	TRBJ1-2	-	TGCGCCAGCACCCAATACCCGGACGGGTCCTATGGCTACACCTTC	CASTQYPDGSYGYTF
TRBD2	TRBV3-1/TRBV3-2	TRBJ2-7	-	TGTGCCAGCAGCGAACTAGCGGGAGGGCCATTCGAGCAGTACTTC	CASSELAGGPFEQYF
TRBD1	TRBV5-4	TRBJ2-6	-	TGTGCCAGCAGTTCCACATTACAGGGGTCTGGGGCCAACGTCCTGACTTTC	CASSSTLQGSGANVLTF
-	TRBV3-1/TRBV3-2	TRBJ2-1	-	TGTGCCAGCAGCCTCAGGGGGGGGCCCCATGAGCAGTTCTTC	CASSLRGGPHEQFF
-	TRBV7-6	TRBJ2-3	-	TGTGCCAGCAGCTCTCCAGGGGACCCGGTGGGTACGCAGTATTTT	CASSSPGDPVGTQYF
-	TRBV18	TRBJ1-1	-	TGTGCCAGCTCACCAAATCCAGGGTCCGGGGAAGCTTTCTTT	CASSPNPGSGEAFF
TRBD2	TRBV7-9	TRBJ2-1	-	TGTGCCAGCAGCCCAACCTCAGGAGCGGGAGGGGAGAATGAGCAGTTCTTC	CASSPTSGAGGENEQFF
TRBD2	TRBV29-1	TRBJ2-1	-	TGCAGCGCTAGAGGACTAGCGGACCCGAGCTCCTACAATGAGCAGTTCTTC	CSARGLADPSSYNEQFF
-	TRBV6-1	TRBJ2-2	-	TGTGCGGAAAGACAGGAGCTGAACACCGGGGAGCTGTTTTTT	CAERQELNTGELFF
TRBD1	TRBV19	TRBJ1-1	once	TGTGCCAGTAGTATACTACAGGGGGTGGGTATGAACACTGAAGCTTTCTTT	CASSILQGVGMNTEAFF
-	TRBV6-2/TRBV6-3	TRBJ2-1	-	TGTGCCAGCAGTTACGGGGACAATGAGCAGTTCTTC	CASSYGDNEQFF
-	TRBV6-5	TRBJ2-5	-	TGTGCCAGCAGAGGCTTGCCGGAACAAGAGACCCAGTACTTC	CASRGLPEQETQYF
-	TRBV28	TRBJ2-5	-	TGTGCCAGCAGCCCCCCTATAGAGACCCAGTACTTC	CASSPPIETQYF
-	TRBV19	TRBJ2-5	-	TGTGCCAGTAGTGGGGGATTCCAAGAGACCCAGTACTTC	CASSGGFQETQYF
-	TRBV28	TRBJ2-5	-	TGTGCCAGCGGGATTGGGGCTATAGAGACCCAGTACTTC	CASGIGAIETQYF
TRBD2	TRBV7-2	TRBJ2-3	-	TGTGCCAGCAGCAGTAATCCGGGGGGAGCGGCAGATACGCAGTATTTT	CASSSNPGGAADTQYF
TRBD1	TRBV5-4	TRBJ2-5	-	TGTGCCAGCAGCTTGTATACAGGGGCCTCGGAGACCCAGTACTTC	CASSLYTGASETQYF
-	TRBV7-2	TRBJ2-7	-	TGTGCCAGCAGCCCTCGTACAGGGCTCCCACCTTTCGAGCAGTACTTC	CASSPRTGLPPFEQYF
-	TRBV2	TRBJ1-3	-	TGTGCCAGCAGTGAGGGAAACACCATATATTTT	CASSEGNTIYF
-	TRBV12-5	TRBJ1-1	-	TGTGCTAGTGGTTTAGGGGGGGCGGAGGGGACCACTGAAGCTTTCTTT	CASGLGGAEGTTEAFF
-	TRBV9	TRBJ1-2	-	TGTGCCAGCAGCGTATCTGGTGAGGTACGGGGTGGGGCCCAATATGGCTACACCTTC	CASSVSGEVRGGAQYGYTF
-	TRBV28	TRBJ1-2	-	TGTGCCAGCAGTCCGAGTAGAGGGGTTGAGTATGGCTACACCTTC	CASSPSRGVEYGYTF
-	TRBV2	TRBJ1-1	-	TGTGCCAGCGGGGAAGGAGTTAAAGCTTTCTTT	CASGEGVKAFF
-	TRBV12-3/TRBV12-4	TRBJ2-3	-	TGTGCCAGCAGTTCTCGGCTGGATACGCAGTATTTT	CASSSRLDTQYF
-	TRBV4-3	TRBJ2-3	-	TGCGCCAGCAGCCAATTAGACTCCATAAGAGATACGCAGTATTTT	CASSQLDSIRDTQYF
-	TRBV6-4	TRBJ2-1	-	TGTGCCAATTCATATCGGGGGCCCTACAATGAGCAGTTCTTC	CANSYRGPYNEQFF
-	TRBV12-3/TRBV12-4	TRBJ1-1	-	TGTGCCAGCAGTTTAGTTGCGGGGGGCGAAGCTTTCTTT	CASSLVAGGEAFF
-	TRBV14	TRBJ2-1	-	TGTGCCAGCAGCCTCAGCAGCCTCCCTCTCAATGAGCAGTTCTTC	CASSLSSLPLNEQFF
-	TRBV3-1/TRBV3-2	TRBJ2-7	-	TGTGCCAGCAGTTACGGTTTCATCTACGAGCAGTACTTC	CASSYGFIYEQYF
-	TRBV2	TRBJ2-4	-	TGTGCCAGCAGTGACCAAAGAGCCAAAAACATTCAGTACTTC	CASSDQRAKNIQYF
TRBD1	TRBV11-2	TRBJ2-1	-	TGTGCCAGCAGTAATATGGGGGACAGCTACAATGAGCAGTTCTTC	CASSNMGDSYNEQFF
TRBD1	TRBV28	TRBJ2-7	once	TGTGCCAGCAGTTCCCCTCGGGACAGTGCCTACGAGCAGTACTTC	CASSSPRDSAYEQYF
TRBD1	TRBV4-3	TRBJ2-7	-	TGCGCCAGCAGCAAAGAACAGGGGGACTACGAGCAGTACTTC	CASSKEQGDYEQYF
TRBD2	TRBV30	TRBJ2-3	-	TGTGCCTGTAGGACTAGCGGCGGGTATTTT	CACRTSGGYF
-	TRBV4-3	TRBJ2-5	-	TGCGCCAGCAGCCAAGTGGGCGGACTAGAGACCCAGTACTTC	CASSQVGGLETQYF
-	TRBV14	TRBJ2-5	once	TGTGCCAGCAGCTTCCACCACGGTAGTGGAGAGACCCAGTACTTC	CASSFHHGSGETQYF
-	TRBV5-1	TRBJ1-2	-	TGCGCCAGCAGCCCGACAGGAATATTCAACTATGGCTACACCTTC	CASSPTGIFNYGYTF
-	TRBV28	TRBJ1-1	-	TGTGCCAGCAGTTCCCCGGGCCGACGGAGAGAAGCTTTCTTT	CASSSPGRRREAFF
TRBD1	TRBV19	TRBJ2-2	-	TGTGCCAGTCTCTGGACAGGGGGGACCGGGGAGCTGTTTTTT	CASLWTGGTGELFF
TRBD2	TRBV6-5	TRBJ2-5	-	TGTGCCAGCAGTTACCGTATTAGCGGGGAGGAAGAGACCCAGTACTTC	CASSYRISGEEETQYF
TRBD1	TRBV5-6	TRBJ1-4	-	TGTGCCAGCAGCTCCTGGACAGGGTCTGCAACTAATGAAAAACTGTTTTTT	CASSSWTGSATNEKLFF
TRBD1	TRBV6-5	TRBJ1-4	-	TGTGCCAGCAGTCGACAGGGTACAAATGAAAAACTGTTTTTT	CASSRQGTNEKLFF
-	TRBV18	TRBJ1-5	-	TGTGCCAGCTCACCAAGGGCGGCTTCCCGAGCCCAGCATTTT	CASSPRAASRAQHF
TRBD2	TRBV3-1/TRBV3-2	TRBJ2-1	-	TGTGCCAGCAGCCCCCAATTAGCGGGAGGGGGTCAGTTCTTC	CASSPQLAGGGQFF
-	TRBV6-5	TRBJ2-3	-	TGTGCCAGCAGTTACGACCCTCGGGACACCTGCACGGATTTT	CASSYDPRDTCTDF
-	TRBV4-3	TRBJ2-3	-	TGCGCCAGCAGCCAAGAGCCGAGTATGGCAGGGAGATCAGATACGCAGTATTTT	CASSQEPSMAGRSDTQYF
-	TRBV7-9	TRBJ1-1	-	TGTGCCAGCAGCGGTCGCGGCAACACTGAAGCTTTCTTT	CASSGRGNTEAFF